This T cell receptor (beta chain) was found in a study of CD8 T cells in ankylosing spondylitis. Study conclusions and caveats: Reportedly, disease-linked clones are significantly enriched in ankylosing spondylitis patients' matched synovial fluid. The study identified a TCR beta motif of under ten highly homologous variants that appeared characteristic of ankylosing spondylitis blood. Earlier reports found some motif variants in synovial fluid and blood in reactive arthritis. Disease-linked clones were CD8+ and relatively rare in peripheral blood.

With molecular barcodes, quantitative 5'-RACE was used to make the TCR beta libraries. TCRdb recomputed calls from the 5' RACE reads with MiXCR, one row per CDR3 protein. The sample lists 700,000 or so distinct CDR3 sequences, around a fifth seen once, with 19% in the top ten. This clonotype occurred a few times. Its antigen is still unknown. Trimming stripped 3 bases from V and 5 bases from J, with 22 bases between. The CDR3 length is 17 residues. Germline V gives CDR1 SGHAT, CDR2 FQNNGV. The sequence came from a male donor with ankylosing spondylitis. The chain has TRBV11-2 and TRBJ2-5; tentatively, D is TRBD1 or TRBD2 (6 bases each). Input material: blood, either unsorted or a sorted T cell fraction (not recorded which). In nucleotides, the CDR3 is TGTGCCAGCAGCTTTGGCTGGGAGCGGGCAGGGGAGGAGACCCAGTACTTC. As protein: CASSFGWERAGEETQYF. Supplemented by reference TRBV11-2 and TRBJ2-5, the full variable domain reads EAGVAQSPRYKIIEKRQSVAFWCNPISGHATLYWYQQILGQGPKLLIQFQNNGVVDDSQLPKDRFSAERLKGVDSTLKIQPAKLEDSAVYLCASSFGWERAGEETQYFGPGTRLLVL.